These 16 T cell receptor beta chains were sequenced from one sample in a study of shared clonotypes between healthy human individuals. The table came from immunoSEQ multiplex PCR; TCRdb's copy has only in-frame clones and leaves some out. This sample has approximately 2,000,000 clones, with about 90% found just once. The sequencing input was naive CD4+ T cells from PBMCs. The subset is: CD45RA+ positively selected. The receptors stem from a man aged 18 to 35 in good health. Some clones in this sample may be carry-over from other donors' samples.

V usage is TRBV18 and J usage is TRBJ2-1, with TRBD2 identical over 7 bases. V lost 8 bases, J lost 5 bases, and 12 bases stayed unmatched. The CDR3 consists of 15 residues. Germline-derived CDR1 and CDR2 are KGHSH and LQKENI. The CDR3 region has the DNA TGTGCCAGCACAGGCACCTGGCTAGCGGACAATGAGCAGTTCTTC. Translated: CASTGTWLADNEQFF.

This clone was observed a few times. V and J are TRBV5-4 and TRBJ1-2, with D uncertain. Deletions cut 3 bases from V and 2 bases from J, with 11 bases between. The CDR3 spans 14 residues. The V gene's germline CDR1 is SGHNT and CDR2 YYREEE (reference sequence). The CDR3 loop is CASSYLQRNYGYTF. The CDR3 DNA is TGTGCCAGCAGCTACCTACAAAGGAACTATGGCTACACCTTC.

The rearrangement uses TRBV18 and TRBJ2-1; D assignment may be TRBD1 or TRBD2 (5 bases each). The CDR3 totals 14 residues. The V end was cut by 2 bases, the J end by 13 bases, with 18 bases between. Germline V CDR1 and CDR2: KGHSH, LQKENI. The CDR3 region is CASSPEVGAVFQFF. In nucleotides, the CDR3 is TGTGCCAGCTCACCAGAAGTCGGGGCAGTTTTCCAGTTCTTC.

The gene calls are TRBV2 and TRBJ1-2; D possibly corresponds to TRBD1 (6 bases). The germline V gene encodes CDR1 SNHLY and CDR2 FYNNEI. The CDR3 runs 13 residues. Trimming removed 4 bases from V and 4 bases from J, with 10 bases in between. The CDR3 DNA sequence: TGTGCCAGCAGTGTAGGGACAAGCTATGGCTACACCTTC. Translated: CASSVGTSYGYTF.

This clone was counted between two and nine times. This same CDR3 is encoded by further DNA sequences in the sample. The V gene is TRBV5-1, the J gene TRBJ1-1, with a possible D match to TRBD1 (5 bases). The germline CDR1 and CDR2 sequences are SGHRS and YFSETQ. V was pared by 0 bases and J by 4 bases, with 7 bases between. The CDR3 covers 13 residues. This CDR3 is CASSLAGTTEAFF. The CDR3, as DNA: TGCGCCAGCAGCTTGGCGGGGACCACTGAAGCTTTCTTT.

The V gene is TRBV7-2, the J gene TRBJ2-7; no clear D gene. The V gene lost 2 bases and the J gene lost 0 bases, with 11 bases spanning the gap. The CDR3 extends over 15 amino acids. The germline CDR1 and CDR2 sequences are SGHTA and FQGNSA. The CDR3, as DNA: TGTGCCAGCAGCTTACGGTCTGTGCTCTCCTACGAGCAGTACTTC. It codes for CASSLRSVLSYEQYF.

J is TRBJ2-3 and V is TRBV5-4, with D possibly matching TRBD2 (6 bases). V dropped 1 base and J dropped 0 bases, with 12 bases sitting between them. This CDR3 region has 16 residues. Germline values: CDR1 SGHNT, CDR2 YYREEE (reference sequence). Here the CDR3 reads CASSLYRGLSTDTQYF. Here the CDR3 DNA reads TGTGCCAGCAGCTTGTACCGGGGGTTAAGCACAGATACGCAGTATTTT.

The chain is built from TRBV4-1 and TRBJ2-1; a weak D match, TRBD2 (6 bases). V was pared by 5 bases and J by 6 bases, with 17 bases between. CDR3 length equals 15 residues. Germline values: CDR1 MGHRA, CDR2 YSYEKL. CDR3 amino acids: CASSDRDFRSNEQFF. The CDR3 nucleotides read TGCGCCAGCAGCGACCGGGACTTCAGATCCAATGAGCAGTTCTTC.

The rearrangement links TRBV9 to TRBJ2-3; D gene ambiguous. V lost 0 bases and J 6 bases, leaving 11 bases between the germline ends. Germline CDR1 is SGDLS and CDR2 is YYNGEE. CDR3 length: 14 amino acids. DNA of the CDR3: TGTGCCAGCAGCGTAGGAAGTCTTGGGGATACGCAGTATTTT. Amino acid sequence: CASSVGSLGDTQYF.

This chain connects TRBV18 to TRBJ1-2; no definite D call. CDR1 and CDR2 (germline): KGHSH, LQKENI. There are 15 residues in the CDR3. The V end lost 5 bases, the J end lost 6 bases, and 19 bases lay between the germline ends. This CDR3 reads CASSANPGGSHGYTF. The CDR3 coding sequence is TGTGCCAGCTCAGCAAACCCCGGCGGCTCCCATGGCTACACCTTC.

The chain has TRBV18 and TRBJ1-1; unclear D gene. V lost 3 bases and J 5 bases, leaving 19 bases between the germline ends. Germline CDR1 reads KGHSH; CDR2 reads LQKENI. This CDR3 spans 16 amino acids. The CDR3 spells CASSPAGITTGTEAFF. CDR3 bases: TGTGCCAGCTCACCCGCGGGAATTACCACGGGGACTGAAGCTTTCTTT. Full variable domain (outside the CDR3, taken from reference TRBV18 and TRBJ1-1): NAGVMQNPRHLVRRRGQEARLRCSPMKGHSHVYWYRQLPEEGLKFMVYLQKENIIDESGMPKERFSAEFPKEGPSILRIQQVVRGDSAAYFCASSPAGITTGTEAFFGQGTRLTVV.

V gene TRBV6-4 combines with J gene TRBJ2-3; the D gene is possibly TRBD1 (6 bases). The CDR3 consists of 12 residues. From germline, CDR1 is MRHNA and CDR2 SNTAGT. Trimming removed 3 bases at V and 6 bases at J, with 7 bases between. CDR3 amino acids: CASSDRGDTQYF. The CDR3 coding sequence is TGTGCCAGCAGTGATAGGGGGGATACGCAGTATTTT.

The rearrangement uses TRBV5-8 and TRBJ1-1, with D possibly matching TRBD1 (5 bases). V was shortened by 0 bases and J by 3 bases, with 9 bases between the two germline ends. The CDR3 runs to 14 residues. Germline V gene lookup returns CDR1 SGHTS and CDR2 YDEGEE. CDR3 amino acids: CASSLEGRYTEAFF. The CDR3 nucleotides are TGTGCCAGCAGCTTGGAGGGGCGGTACACTGAAGCTTTCTTT.

The V gene is TRBV5-4, the J gene TRBJ2-2; possible D gene TRBD1, 5 bases. This CDR3 has 15 residues. Per the germline V gene, CDR1 is SGHNT and CDR2 is YYREEE (reference sequence). The germline V and J ends were trimmed by 1 base and 2 bases, with 9 bases remaining between them. The CDR3 coding sequence is TGTGCCAGCAGCTTGTCCCAGGGAAACACCGGGGAGCTGTTTTTT. Translation: CASSLSQGNTGELFF.

The V gene is TRBV27, the J gene TRBJ2-3; 9 bases match TRBD2. Germline V gene lookup returns CDR1 MNHEY and CDR2 SMNVEV (reference sequence). The junction had 9 bases not matched to a gene; V was cut back by 7 bases and J by 1 base. There are 16 residues in the CDR3. CDR3 in DNA: TGTGCCAGCACGCTTATGGCTAGCGGGGGCACAGATACGCAGTATTTT. It specifies CASTLMASGGTDTQYF.

This clone has only one observation. The chain has TRBV4-1 and TRBJ2-3, with 13 bases fitting TRBD2. Per the germline V gene, CDR1 is MGHRA and CDR2 is YSYEKL. The CDR3 contains 15 residues. V trimming: 6 bases; J trimming: 3 bases; junction bases outside the gene matches: 3. The CDR3, as DNA: TGCGCCAGCAGGTCGACTAGCGGGAGGACAGATACGCAGTATTTT. It is translated as CASRSTSGRTDTQYF.